These 13 T cell receptor beta chains originate from one sample sequenced in a study of T cell responses to AZD1222 COVID-19 vaccine. The repertoire was sequenced with immunoSEQ multiplex PCR; TCRdb's copy has only in-frame clones and lacks some. The sample shows 98,000 or so clones, approximately 88% of them seen only once. This sample comprised peripheral blood, obtained on day 0 of AZD1222 vaccination. The receptors shown here come from an adult in good health.

The chain couples TRBV27 to TRBJ2-7, with 9 bases identical to TRBD2. With 5 bases clipped from V and 4 bases from J, the junction kept 9 bases outside the gene matches. The CDR3 is 15 residues long. From germline, CDR1 is MNHEY and CDR2 SMNVEV (reference sequence). CDR3 residues: CASSIQGLAYYEQYF. DNA of the CDR3: TGTGCCAGCAGTATCCAAGGACTAGCGTATTACGAGCAGTACTTC.

The rearrangement joins TRBV4-3 to TRBJ2-7, with D unresolved. Germline-derived CDR1 and CDR2 are LGHNA and YSLEER. The V end lost 1 base, the J end lost 1 base, and 11 bases lay between the germline ends. The CDR3 is made up of 15 amino acids. The CDR3 DNA reads as TGCGCCAGCAGCCAAGCGCCCGCGGAGTCCTACGAGCAGTACTTC. Its protein is CASSQAPAESYEQYF.

This clone was picked up one time. The V and J genes are TRBV28 and TRBJ2-5; perhaps TRBD2 as D (7 bases). V lost 3 bases and J lost 2, with 10 bases in between. The length of the CDR3 is 14 residues. Per germline, CDR1 MDHEN and CDR2 SYDVKM. The CDR3 nucleotides are TGTGCCAGCAGTTTGGGGGGGGCGCAAGAGACCCAGTACTTC. Translation gives CASSLGGAQETQYF.

V usage is TRBV27 and J usage is TRBJ1-5, with D unresolved. The CDR3 is 14 amino acids. V was pared by 0 bases and J by 4 bases, with 7 bases between. From germline, CDR1 is MNHEY and CDR2 SMNVEV (reference sequence). DNA for the CDR3: TGTGCCAGCAGTTTATCCCGGGGAAATCAGCCCCAGCATTTT. This encodes CASSLSRGNQPQHF.

This rearrangement joins TRBV21-1 to TRBJ1-4. TRBV21-1 is shown as a pseudogene. The CDR3 is 17 residues long. The CDR3 DNA reads TGTGCCAGCAGCCAACCTGGAGGGGTTCCAACTAATGAAAAACTGTTTTTT. Amino acid sequence: CASSQPGGVPTNEKLFF.

CDR3 amino acids: CASSVGGSGTEAFF. CDR3 bases: TGTGCCAGCAGCGTAGGGGGGAGCGGCACTGAAGCTTTCTTT. This rearrangement joins TRBV9 to TRBJ1-1, with D perhaps matching TRBD1 (5 bases). V lost 0 bases and J 4 bases, leaving 10 bases between the germline ends. The CDR3 is 14 residues long. The germline CDR1 and CDR2 sequences are SGDLS and YYNGEE.

This chain joins TRBV6-5 and TRBJ1-6, with D perhaps TRBD1 (6 bases). This CDR3 spans 14 amino acids. The germline V and J ends were trimmed by 5 bases and 4 bases, with 9 bases remaining between them. Germline V gene lookup returns CDR1 MNHEY and CDR2 SVGAGI. The CDR3 bases are TGTGCCAGCAGTCCCGGACAGTATAATTCACCCCTCCACTTT. Amino acid sequence: CASSPGQYNSPLHF.

The rearrangement links TRBV28 to TRBJ2-7; D could derive from TRBD1 or TRBD2 (6 bases each). The germline V gene has CDR1 MDHEN and CDR2 SYDVKM. With 2 bases removed from V and 5 bases from J, the gap between germline ends came to 19 bases. CDR3 size: 16 residues. The CDR3 DNA sequence: TGTGCCAGCAGTTTAGTGGGGGGCGCGGGGTACGACGAGCAGTACTTC. It codes for CASSLVGGAGYDEQYF.

This chain uses TRBV7-6 with TRBJ1-4; D might be TRBD1 (6 bases). Germline assignment: CDR1 SGHVS and CDR2 FNYEAQ. CDR3 length: 16 residues. The V end lost 0 bases, the J end lost 4 bases, and 12 bases lay between the germline ends. The CDR3 spells CASSLARDIYNEKLFF. For the CDR3, the DNA is TGTGCCAGCAGCTTAGCGAGGGACATCTATAATGAAAAACTGTTTTTT. The full variable domain, rest sourced from reference TRBV7-6 and TRBJ1-4, is GAGVSQSPRYKVTKRGQDVALRCDPISGHVSLYWYRQALGQGPEFLTYFNYEAQQDKSGLPNDRFSAERPEGSISTLTIQRTEQRDSAMYRCASSLARDIYNEKLFFGSGTQLSVL.

The chain recombines TRBV2 with TRBJ1-4; the match to TRBD1 covers 7 bases. CDR3 length: 14 residues. Per germline, CDR1 SNHLY and CDR2 FYNNEI. V lost 4 bases and J lost 8; bases outside the gene matches: 7. The CDR3 protein is CASSGQGLGEKLFF. The CDR3 region has the DNA TGTGCCAGCAGTGGACAGGGATTAGGGGAAAAACTGTTTTTT. Supplemented by reference TRBV2 and TRBJ1-4, the full variable domain reads EPEVTQTPSHQVTQMGQEVILRCVPISNHLYFYWYRQILGQKVEFLVSFYNNEISEKSEIFDDQFSVERPDGSNFTLKIRSTKLEDSAMYFCASSGQGLGEKLFFGSGTQLSVL.

The rearrangement links TRBV11-2 to TRBJ1-2, with 7 bases identical to TRBD1. The CDR3 extends over 14 amino acids. Germline V gives CDR1 SGHAT, CDR2 FQNNGV. Germline trimming cut 6 bases from V and 4 bases from J; bases unmatched to any gene: 8. The DNA of the CDR3 is TGTGCCAGCAGAACCCGGGACAGAGCCTATGGCTACACCTTC. This codes for CASRTRDRAYGYTF. The whole variable domain, filled in from reference TRBV11-2 and TRBJ1-2, reads EAGVAQSPRYKIIEKRQSVAFWCNPISGHATLYWYQQILGQGPKLLIQFQNNGVVDDSQLPKDRFSAERLKGVDSTLKIQPAKLEDSAVYLCASRTRDRAYGYTFGSGTRLTVV.

This chain links TRBV4-1 with TRBJ2-3, with D hard to call. The CDR3 runs 13 residues. The V end was cut by 0 bases, the J end by 5 bases, with 6 bases between. Germline V gives CDR1 MGHRA, CDR2 YSYEKL. CDR3 residues: CASSQDPRDTQYF. The CDR3 region has the DNA TGCGCCAGCAGCCAAGATCCGAGAGATACGCAGTATTTT.

The chain joins TRBV5-6 to TRBJ1-1; D remains unclear. CDR3 length equals 14 residues. The V gene lost 8 bases and the J gene lost 1 base, with 15 bases spanning the gap. Germline CDR1 SGHDT, CDR2 YYEEEE. This chain's CDR3 is CASWTYHSNTEAFF. CDR3 bases: TGTGCCAGTTGGACGTATCATTCGAACACTGAAGCTTTCTTT.